This T cell receptor (beta chain) was sequenced for a study of CD8 T cells in ankylosing spondylitis. V lost 1 base and J lost 5, with 15 bases in between. This CDR3 has 15 amino acids. Germline V gene lookup returns CDR1 LGHNA and CDR2 YSLEER. This clonotype was recorded a few times. As yet, its antigen is unknown. 5'-RACE, quantitative and with molecular barcodes, yielded the TCR beta libraries. TCRdb ran MiXCR on the 5' RACE reads and lists one entry per CDR3 protein. The table lists 200,000 or so distinct CDR3 sequences, 10% to 15% of them singletons, with approximately 10% in the top ten. Study observations and caveats: What appeared characteristic of ankylosing spondylitis blood was a TCR beta motif of eight highly homologous variants. According to the report, clones linked to the disease were significantly enriched in matched synovial fluid samples taken from ankylosing spondylitis patients. Peripheral blood held disease-linked clones only at relatively low frequency, and these were CD8+.

The TCR was taken from a female donor with ankylosing spondylitis or in good health (not recorded which). V and J are TRBV4-3 and TRBJ2-7; D possibly matches TRBD1 or TRBD2 (5 bases each). Sequencing was done on a sample of blood, either unsorted or a sorted T cell fraction (not recorded which). The DNA for the CDR3 is TGCGCCAGCAGCCAAGTGGAGAGGGGTCTCGACGAGCAGTACTTC. Protein product: CASSQVERGLDEQYF.